This T cell receptor (beta chain) emerged from a study of cytomegalovirus exposure and HLA in healthy donors. On the study more broadly: The approximately 120 validation repertoires were reported in a later analysis to have been generated on the same platform as the roughly 630 first-cohort repertoires.

Here immunoSEQ multiplex PCR was the method, and the copy in TCRdb shows in-frame clones only, minus some. The data contain fewer than 350,000 clones, approximately 90% of them seen just once; the ten biggest clones take up around 0.9%. Per germline, CDR1 SGDLS and CDR2 YYNGEE. V was pared by 0 bases and J by 6 bases, with 3 bases of the junction left unmatched. The length of the CDR3 is 14 residues. The chain combines TRBV9 with TRBJ1-5; 7 nucleotides align to TRBD1. The TCR comes from a young woman in good health and CMV-seronegative. The sequenced sample was PBMCs. The CDR3 DNA sequence: TGTGCCAGCAGCGTAGCAGGGGGAAGTCAGCCCCAGCATTTT. Translation gives CASSVAGGSQPQHF.